The 8 T cell receptor beta chains below were found in one sample sequenced in a study of blood T cells in healthy people across ages. Primed by a sample-barcoded 5' primer and a J-beta primer mix, a second PCR proceeded for roughly 7 to 12 cycles. TCRdb reanalysed the 5' RACE reads using MiXCR and keeps one entry per CDR3 protein. In the table there are hundreds of thousands of distinct CDR3 sequences, around 48% of which are singletons. Specimen: blood. These receptors came from a woman in her sixties in good health.

This clonotype came up a few times. This chain joins TRBV20-1 and TRBJ2-5; unclear D gene. The CDR3 is made up of 14 amino acids. Germline assignment: CDR1 DFQATT and CDR2 SNEGSKA (reference sequence). Between the trimmed V and J ends, which lost 3 bases and 4 bases, there was a span of 15 bases. Here the CDR3 reads CSASPAVGVETQYF. DNA for the CDR3: TGCAGTGCTAGCCCGGCGGTTGGCGTAGAGACCCAGTACTTC.

V usage is TRBV27 and J usage is TRBJ2-3; 9 nucleotides agree with TRBD2. CDR1 is MNHEY and CDR2 is SMNVEV in the germline V gene (reference sequence). The CDR3 totals 17 residues. Trimming took 3 bases from V and 2 from J; bases not matched to a gene: 9. The CDR3 sequence: CASSFWGGRAITDTQYF. The CDR3 DNA follows: TGTGCCAGCAGTTTTTGGGGCGGGAGGGCTATCACAGATACGCAGTATTTT.

The rearrangement uses TRBV27 and TRBJ2-1; no definite D call. The CDR3 has 14 amino acids. Germline V gene lookup returns CDR1 MNHEY and CDR2 SMNVEV (reference sequence). Trimming left V 3 bases short and J 13 bases short, with 19 bases between. The CDR3 sequence: CASSFSFQTPFQFF. CDR3 bases: TGTGCCAGCAGTTTTTCGTTCCAGACACCTTTCCAGTTCTTC.

This clonotype has more than one count but fewer than ten. V and J are TRBV5-1 and TRBJ2-1, with TRBD1 identical over 10 bases. After removal of 2 bases from V and 3 bases from J, the junction contained 2 bases not matched to a gene. Germline values: CDR1 SGHRS, CDR2 YFSETQ. The CDR3 sequence is 15 residues long. The CDR3 loop is CASSFGTGVYNEQFF. CDR3 coding DNA: TGCGCCAGCAGCTTTGGGACAGGGGTCTACAATGAGCAGTTCTTC.

This chain links TRBV29-1 with TRBJ2-1, with a weak D call TRBD1 (6 bases). CDR1 SQVTM and CDR2 ANQGSEA come from the germline V gene. V lost 4 bases and J lost 13, with 20 bases in between. The CDR3 has 13 residues. For the CDR3, the DNA is TGCAGCGTTGGGCTGGGACAAGGCGAGACCCAGTTCTTC. It codes for CSVGLGQGETQFF.

The chain couples TRBV2 to TRBJ2-7; weak D call: TRBD2 (5 bases). The end of the DNA is better explained by TRBJ2-5, so the J call may be wrong. The CDR3 length is 14 residues. Germline assignment: CDR1 SNHLY and CDR2 FYNNEI. The CDR3 is CASSERSAKETQYF. CDR3 nucleotides: TGTGCCAGCAGTGAGCGTAGCGCCAAAGAGACCCAGTACTTC.

This clonotype was counted between two and nine times. This chain connects TRBV7-2 to TRBJ2-5; possibly TRBD2 for D (5 bases). The germline V and J ends were trimmed by 1 base and 1 base, with 7 bases remaining between them. Per germline, CDR1 SGHTA and CDR2 FQGNSA. The CDR3 spans 14 residues. CDR3: CASSLVSGQETQYF. The CDR3 DNA reads TGTGCCAGCAGCTTAGTAAGCGGCCAAGAGACCCAGTACTTC.

The table lists this clonotype with a few counts. One end of the junction fails to match germline, which may point to a read error. The chain carries TRBV20-1 and TRBJ2-7, with 8 bases lining up with TRBD2. Per the germline V gene, CDR1 is DFQATT and CDR2 is SNEGSKA (reference sequence). This CDR3 has 15 amino acids. CDR3 amino acids: CSSSSIAGYSYEQYF. CDR3 sequence (DNA): TGCAGTTCTAGCTCAATAGCGGGATATTCGTACGAGCAGTACTTC.